This TCR beta chain stems from a study of CD8+CD57+ T cells in acquired aplastic anemia. V lost 4 bases, J lost 7 bases, and 6 bases stayed unmatched. Germline V gene data show CDR1 as WNHNN and CDR2 as SYGVQD (reference sequence). The CDR3 length is 14 residues. Genomic DNA served as template for TCR beta VDJ and CDR3 profiling. TCRdb processed the reads anew with MiXCR; each CDR3 protein has one entry. Found here are about 220,000 distinct CDR3 sequences, 45% to 50% of them singletons; the top ten hold under 9%. Sequenced patients had shown CD8+CD57+ cell expansion by flow cytometry. This sequence joins TRBV10-1 and TRBJ1-5; 8 bases agree with TRBD1. The sequenced material came from sorted CD4+, CD8+, or CD8+CD57+ T cells (not recorded which) from PBMCs. The origin of this receptor is a human donor with aplastic anemia. CDR3 nucleotide sequence: TGCGCCAGCAGTGCCAGGGGGCAAGGCCAGCCCCAGCATTTT. Translation: CASSARGQGQPQHF.